This T cell receptor beta chain was found in a study of cytomegalovirus exposure and HLA in healthy donors. Turning to the study itself: The 120 validation repertoires were produced on the same platform as the 550 to 700 repertoires of the first cohort. This was reported in a later analysis.

TCRdb's table, derived via immunoSEQ multiplex PCR, lists solely in-frame clones and lacks some. The sample shows some 140,000 clones, 70% to 90% of them seen only once. Study-level results: According to the study, 160 or so TCR beta chains were cytomegalovirus-associated. According to a later analysis, TCR clusters from the first cohort tended to co-occur in the 120 or so validation repertoires.

CDR3 length: 11 amino acids. The V end was cut by 6 bases, the J end by 7 bases, with 10 bases between. Germline CDR1 DFQATT, CDR2 SNEGSKA (reference sequence). With regard to this clone: Its antigen remains unidentified.

The chain uses TRBV20-1 and TRBJ2-1, with D unresolved. The specimen was PBMCs. The clonotype was recovered from a young man in good health and CMV-seronegative. The CDR3 is CSATSPNEQFF. The DNA for the CDR3 is TGCAGTGCCACGAGCCCTAATGAGCAGTTCTTC.